This record concerns one TCR beta chain sequence. The entry originates in a study of blood T cell repertoires in COVID-19. V was trimmed by 1 base and J by 5 bases, leaving 14 bases between them. The V gene's germline CDR1 is MGHRA and CDR2 YSYEKL. CDR3 size: 15 residues. Some clones are missing from TCRdb's copy, which holds only in-frame ones; the method was immunoSEQ multiplex PCR. The sample lists fewer than 350,000 clones, 89% occurring once. The rearrangement uses TRBV4-1 and TRBJ2-5; possible D gene TRBD1, 6 bases. The clonotype was recovered from a man in his 60s who had recovered from COVID-19. Sequenced: PBMCs or T cells enriched from blood (not recorded which). This CDR3 reads CASSQADRPLETQYF. The CDR3 nucleotides are TGCGCCAGCAGCCAAGCCGACAGGCCCCTCGAGACCCAGTACTTC.